Shown below are 5 T cell receptor beta chains from a single sample sequenced in a study of Ad26.COV2.S vaccination and SARS-CoV-2 variants. Treatment given: 15 to 20 received Ad26.COV2.S at low or high dose, single or two shots; 5 received placebo; per-sample allocation not given. Samples were taken on day 63 after the first vaccine or placebo injection. The protocol was immunoSEQ multiplex PCR, while the TCRdb copy is restricted to in-frame clones and leaves out a portion. The sample lists around 450,000 clones; 85% to 90% were seen once. This sample comprised peripheral blood, obtained in a trial of Ad26.COV2.S vaccine versus placebo. These receptors came from a person aged 18 to 59 who received the Ad26.COV2.S COVID-19 vaccine or a placebo.

The rearrangement uses TRBV12-3 or TRBV12-4 and TRBJ2-1, with TRBD1 matching 8 bases. This CDR3 is built from 13 residues. The J segment lost 9 bases and the V segment lost 3 bases, leaving 4 bases of the junction unmatched. The CDR3 nucleotides read TGTGCCAGCAGTTTGACAGGGGATTCTGAGCAGTTCTTC. Its protein product is CASSLTGDSEQFF.

The chain joins TRBV30 to TRBJ1-2; D is perhaps TRBD1 (6 bases). V was cut by 0 bases and J by 7 bases, with 12 bases left in between. The CDR3 has 13 residues. Per germline, CDR1 GTSNPN and CDR2 SVGIG (reference sequence). CDR3 residues: CAWSVSGGRGYTF. The CDR3 bases are TGTGCCTGGAGTGTATCCGGGGGCCGTGGCTACACCTTC.

J is TRBJ2-1 and V is TRBV7-8; possibly TRBD2 for D (6 bases). CDR3 size: 15 residues. Trimming shortened V by 4 bases and J by 0 bases, and 10 bases separated the two germline ends. Germline V CDR1 and CDR2: SGHVS, FQNEAQ. DNA for the CDR3: TGTGCCAGCAGCTCGGGACTGCTCTCCTACAATGAGCAGTTCTTC. Translating it yields CASSSGLLSYNEQFF.

The V and J genes are TRBV28 and TRBJ1-2, with 7 positions matching TRBD1. The CDR3 runs to 15 residues. Germline values: CDR1 MDHEN, CDR2 SYDVKM. V shed 6 bases and J 4 bases; nucleotides not matched to a gene: 11. CDR3 in amino acids: CASRLGQNHLYGYTF. The DNA for the CDR3 is TGTGCCAGCAGATTGGGACAGAACCACCTCTATGGCTACACCTTC.

The genes are TRBV9 and TRBJ2-3; D not certain. Germline CDR1 is SGDLS and CDR2 is YYNGEE. V was trimmed by 4 bases and J by 0 bases, leaving 9 bases between them. The CDR3 runs 14 residues. The CDR3 loop reads CASSPGWSTDTQYF. The CDR3 DNA reads TGTGCCAGCAGCCCCGGTTGGAGCACAGATACGCAGTATTTT.